This entry lists 13 T cell receptor beta chains sequenced from one sample in a study of blood T cell repertoires in COVID-19. Some clones are missing from TCRdb's copy, which holds only in-frame ones; the method was immunoSEQ multiplex PCR. The table has 25,000 to 35,000 clones, 84% seen once; the top ten hold 15% to 20%. Sequenced material: peripheral blood. All receptors derive from a man between 65 and 80 years old with active COVID-19.

This clone was found once. CDR3 amino acids: CASSLGQGGGYTF. In nucleotides, the CDR3 is TGTGCCAGCAGCTTAGGACAGGGCGGTGGCTACACCTTC. J is TRBJ1-2 and V is TRBV11-2; 7 nucleotides align to TRBD1. V shed 1 base and J 7 bases; nucleotides not matched to a gene: 3. Per the germline V gene, CDR1 is SGHAT and CDR2 is FQNNGV. The CDR3 spans 13 residues. The full variable domain, its missing parts supplied by reference TRBV11-2 and TRBJ1-2, is EAGVAQSPRYKIIEKRQSVAFWCNPISGHATLYWYQQILGQGPKLLIQFQNNGVVDDSQLPKDRFSAERLKGVDSTLKIQPAKLEDSAVYLCASSLGQGGGYTFGSGTRLTVV.

The rearrangement joins TRBV9 to TRBJ2-5; 9 nucleotides match TRBD1. This CDR3 is 16 amino acids long. Per the germline V gene, CDR1 is SGDLS and CDR2 is YYNGEE. J gave up 1 base and V 4 bases, and 8 bases lay outside the gene matches. In nucleotides, the CDR3 is TGTGCCAGCAGCATCAGCTTGGACAGGGGCCAAGAGACCCAGTACTTC. It codes for CASSISLDRGQETQYF.

V gene TRBV20-1 combines with J gene TRBJ2-1, with TRBD2 identical over 12 bases. Germline V CDR1 and CDR2: DFQATT, SNEGSKA (reference sequence). The length of the CDR3 is 11 residues. Unmatched junction bases numbered 5, after V lost 5 bases and J lost 15 bases. The CDR3 bases are TGCAGTGCTCGGACTAGCGGGGTCGGGTTCTTC. This gives the protein CSARTSGVGFF.

Only one count was recorded for this clone. V and J are TRBV3-1 (or the pseudogene TRBV3-2) and TRBJ2-7; 7 bases match TRBD1. Germline CDR1 and CDR2: LGHDT and YNNKEL (reference sequence). This CDR3 has 14 amino acids. Trimming cost V 0 bases and J 4 bases; bases outside gene matches: 3. The CDR3 DNA follows: TGTGCCAGCAGCCAAGAGGGACAGTCTTACGAGCAGTACTTC. Amino acid sequence: CASSQEGQSYEQYF.

This chain joins TRBV13 and TRBJ2-3; D is unclear. Trimming shortened V by 6 bases and J by 6 bases, and 10 bases separated the two germline ends. The CDR3 consists of 12 residues. Germline CDR1 reads PRHDT; CDR2 reads FYEKMQ (reference sequence). The CDR3 loop is CASRYAADTQYF. In nucleotides, the CDR3 is TGTGCCAGCAGATACGCGGCGGATACGCAGTATTTT.

J is TRBJ1-4 and V is TRBV10-3; 10 nucleotides agree with TRBD1. There are 17 residues in the CDR3. V shed 6 bases, J shed 8 bases, and the junction held 15 bases outside the gene matches. Germline-derived CDR1 and CDR2 are ENHRY and SYGVKD. CDR3 sequence: CAISSGQGLMSPEKLFF. As DNA, the CDR3 is TGTGCCATCAGCTCGGGACAGGGGCTTATGAGTCCGGAAAAACTGTTTTTT.

This clone was seen a few times. This rearrangement joins TRBV7-2 to TRBJ2-1, with 10 nucleotides matching TRBD2. Per germline, CDR1 SGHTA and CDR2 FQGNSA. The CDR3 consists of 15 residues. After removal of 3 bases from V and 5 bases from J, the junction contained 4 bases not matched to a gene. CDR3 residues: CASSLTSGRNNEQFF. The CDR3 bases are TGTGCCAGCAGCTTGACTAGCGGGCGAAACAATGAGCAGTTCTTC.

The chain carries TRBV27 and TRBJ1-1, with D tentatively TRBD1 (6 bases). Trimming pared 5 bases from V and 4 bases from J, leaving 14 bases between. The CDR3 is 14 residues long. The germline V gene has CDR1 MNHEY and CDR2 SMNVEV (reference sequence). CDR3 coding DNA: TGTGCCAGCAGTAGATTACAGGGCACCACTGAAGCTTTCTTT. Its protein is CASSRLQGTTEAFF.

The genes are TRBV30 and TRBJ2-1; D remains unclear. Per germline, CDR1 GTSNPN and CDR2 SVGIG (reference sequence). The CDR3 contains 16 residues. V lost 3 bases, J lost 0 bases, and 15 bases lay in between. The CDR3 spells CAWSLRPTPSYNEQFF. DNA of the CDR3: TGTGCCTGGAGCCTGCGGCCTACGCCCTCCTACAATGAGCAGTTCTTC.

This chain uses TRBV2 with TRBJ2-5; 9 nucleotides line up with TRBD1. The CDR3 spans 13 residues. Unmatched junction bases numbered 2, after V lost 4 bases and J lost 5 bases. Per germline, CDR1 SNHLY and CDR2 FYNNEI. The CDR3 coding sequence is TGTGCCAGCAGTGGGGACAGGGAGGAGACCCAGTACTTC. Translating gives CASSGDREETQYF.

The chain carries TRBV27 and TRBJ2-1; TRBD2 matches at 10 bases. V dropped 2 bases and J dropped 6; count of bases not matched to a gene: 19. This CDR3 comprises 20 residues. Germline CDR1 MNHEY, CDR2 SMNVEV (reference sequence). The CDR3 DNA sequence: TGTGCCAGCAGTTTACCCGAAGCGGGGGGGGGCCATAATAGCCTCAATGAGCAGTTCTTC. This translates into CASSLPEAGGGHNSLNEQFF.

The chain couples TRBV9 to TRBJ1-3; D remains unclear. The V end was cut by 1 base, the J end by 2 bases, with 10 bases between. CDR1 and CDR2 (germline): SGDLS, YYNGEE. This CDR3 contains 15 residues. CDR3 loop: CASSVFSSAGNTIYF. For the CDR3, the DNA is TGTGCCAGCAGCGTATTTTCCTCTGCTGGAAACACCATATATTTT. Variable domain in full (rest from reference TRBV9 and TRBJ1-3): DSGVTQTPKHLITATGQRVTLRCSPRSGDLSVYWYQQSLDQGLQFLIQYYNGEERAKGNILERFSAQQFPDLHSELNLSSLELGDSALYFCASSVFSSAGNTIYFGEGSWLTVV.

In its sample, this clone was seen once. The J gene is TRBJ2-7, the V gene TRBV28; 8 bases map to TRBD2. The CDR3 contains 15 residues. The junction had 6 bases not matched to a gene; V was cut back by 5 bases and J by 0 bases. Per germline, CDR1 MDHEN and CDR2 SYDVKM. CDR3 residues: CASSATGTSSYEQYF. CDR3 bases: TGTGCCAGCAGTGCAACCGGGACTAGCTCCTACGAGCAGTACTTC.